This T cell receptor (beta chain) was found in a study of blood T cell repertoires in COVID-19 (dated by TCRdb to 2020 to 2021). Concerning the study at large: Samples from collaborators originated in the United States, Italy and Spain and spanned both the acute and convalescent phases of COVID-19. The prospective study material was composed of cDNA or gDNA derived from T cells, B-cell-depleted T cells, or PBMCs. Subjects who had been exposed to COVID-19, were actively infected with it, or had recovered from it provided the deeply sampled blood TCRbeta repertoires that made up the dataset. The repertoires were released in a freely available public database meant as a resource for research on the immune response to SARS-CoV-2. The samples were drawn from two sources: the first 160 participants of the ongoing ImmuneRACE study, and 1,000 to 1,500 subjects contributed by 6 global collaborators. A de-identified subject ID, COVID-19 status, age in years and sex were almost always included in the sample metadata. Where available, HLA class I and class II types were taken from metadata supplied by the sample provider and were not determined by assay-based typing.

About this clone itself: The clone's antigen remains unknown. No base quality values were provided; no much bigger clone lies one nucleotide off.

Enrolling through a virtual design, the prospective study's participants ranged in age from roughly 18 to 89 years and lived across 24 United States geographic areas. Cohort assignment in the prospective study relied on participant-reported clinical history from a screening survey and a study questionnaire. Recovered participants in ImmuneRACE Cohort 3 were defined as having two consecutive negative NP/OP PCR tests, clearance from a healthcare professional, or resolution of symptoms. In the prospective study, mobile phlebotomists collected whole blood, serum and a nasopharyngeal or oropharyngeal swab from each participant. Participants in the prospective study had the option to provide additional blood draws and questionnaires over a 2-month period. Blood samples from the prospective study were shipped frozen or at room temperature prior to DNA extraction. The immunoSEQ Assay, a bias-controlled multiplex PCR, was used to amplify TCRbeta CDR3 regions from genomic DNA. The authors' analysis ran thus. Nucleated cell counts per sample were estimated from amplification of reference gene primers within the assay. To quantify the absolute abundance of each unique TCRbeta CDR3 rearrangement, sequence reads were collapsed and filtered. For each sample, productive Simpson clonality was calculated as the square root of Simpson's diversity index over productive rearrangements. TCRdb limited this immuneACCESS table to in-frame rearrangements with V and J called. A share of clones is missing; checked studies link under half to unresolved V genes, and the rest is unexplained. That table is the source of V, J and clone size, and D and trimming were worked out from the DNA. The sample yields around 250,000 clones; around 86% were counted once. Together, the top ten hold around 2.1% of the sample.

Broad study findings and their caveats: How much clinical and demographic metadata was included differed by source and by participant, and the metadata was provided uncurated.

Measured from the cysteine to the phenylalanine, the CDR3 is 12 residues long. CDR3 DNA only is kept here, 36 bases in frame from base 1. Via the germline V gene, CDR1 is SQVTM and CDR2 ANQGSEA. Trimming takes 4 bases from V and 4 bases from J, and the germline ends sit 10 bases apart. The receptor was derived from a woman in her forties or fifties who had recovered from COVID-19. The sequence joins TRBV29-1 to TRBJ1-2; there is no confident call for the D gene. The sequencing input was PBMCs or T cells enriched from blood (not recorded which). The nucleotides are TGCAGCGTTGCGGTTCCGGGCTATGGCTACACCTTC. Translated, it reads CSVAVPGYGYTF.